This TCR beta chain was obtained from a study of cytomegalovirus exposure and HLA in healthy donors (TCRdb year 2017). At the level of the whole study: An earlier analysis of under 600 of the donors reported 276 Gb of sequence data and roughly 110 million unique TCR beta sequences from some 180 million T cells. In a later genetic analysis, genome-wide SNP genotypes for about 65% of the roughly 670 donors were used, and that subset was treated as a discovery cohort. Among 398 genotyped donors of the cohort, an average of roughly 230,000 unique TCR beta nucleotide sequences was sequenced per donor, of which roughly 17% were non-productive. To predict cytomegalovirus infection status, the study combined high-throughput TCR immunosequencing, statistical association of individual TCRs with disease status, and machine learning. The genetic ancestry cluster associated with self-reported Caucasian donors included 81% of the approximately 400 genotyped donors. The later analysis used no new phenotypic data to find candidate immune exposures, relying instead on TCR beta sequences and their occurrence across donors. The study profiled the T cell repertoires of 500 to 800 subjects by immunosequencing and related them to cytomegalovirus serostatus. HLA typing included class I and class II loci at four-digit resolution. Donor age, sex, ethnicity and CMV serostatus were compiled together with the repertoire data. An early release covering over 500 HLA-typed donors comprised about 320 gigabases of sequencing data and roughly 85 million unique TCR sequences. The aim of the study was to test whether cataloging public T cell receptors could identify signatures of past pathogen exposure. Four to six DR-DQ haplotypes were handled as single units for association and clustering, since linkage in the cohort was strong. To decide whether each TCR beta V gene segment behaved as functional or pseudogenic, an earlier analysis of approximately 600 of the donors relied on high-throughput TCR beta sequencing. A later analysis re-examined previously published TCR beta repertoires from roughly 650 donors and added high-resolution HLA genotyping to investigate patterns of TCR occurrence. Besides the first cohort of more than 650 subjects, a separate validation cohort made up of 95 to 150 different subjects was used. Every repertoire in the discovery cohort had been generated on one and the same sequencing platform. Typing coverage varied by locus: roughly 620-630 donors for A, B, C, DRB1 and DQB1; approximately 560 for DQA1; around 610 for DPA1; roughly 470 for DPB1. The research as a whole found: A further reported finding was that TCR beta sequences accurately predicted the HLA-A and HLA-B alleles for most subjects in the first cohort. A later analysis associated 16,951 TCR beta sequences with specific HLA alleles at a false discovery rate of 0.05. Compared with the approximately 720-donor mean, donors in an Asian-associated ancestry cluster had fewer N-insertions in productive TCRs, according to a later genetic analysis. When HLA alleles, especially DR and DQ, strongly co-occurred, attributing TCR associations to individual alleles was difficult. The presence/absence analyses assumed that sequencing depth was roughly uniform across donors, and that assumption may not be true. Because the 87-base-pair reads could not distinguish some IMGT-functional V segments, including TRBV6-2 and TRBV6-3, those segments were excluded. The study listed 150 to 200 TCR beta chains as associated with cytomegalovirus. HLA typing was unavailable for some donors at each locus, so association tests used only the typed subset. In a later genetic analysis, a missense DCLRE1C variant was associated with V-gene and J-gene trimming of TCR beta chains, and the association was replicated in an independent cohort. Correlated functional status among segregating V segments might be attributable to linkage disequilibrium, but an unknown experimental factor could not be ruled out. An earlier analysis of some 590 of the donors showed that most TCR beta V segments appeared in productive rearrangements either about 90% or about 30% of the time, which broadly matched IMGT annotations. In a later analysis, several top co-occurrence clusters were reported to appear linked to parvovirus B19, influenza, CMV and Epstein-Barr virus. According to a later analysis, TCR association rates differed among HLA loci, with DRB1 alleles showing the most associated TCRs and HLA-C alleles showing the fewest. In vitro tests confirmed that a few of the cytomegalovirus-associated TCR beta chains recognize cytomegalovirus antigens. A later analysis found that HLA-associated TCR beta chains were more clonally expanded and had lower generation probabilities than equally common non-associated chains. Most CMV-associated TCR beta chains appeared to be HLA-restricted in a later analysis, and the HLA associations seemed to be driven largely by CMV exposure. Because counts were too low, about 18 rarely observed V segments, including chromosome 9 orphons, were excluded from the earlier analysis of 500 to 700 of the donors. Most TCR sequences were observed very rarely across donors, whereas some public TCRs were present in many individuals. The authors suggested that the approach could potentially be generalized to other disease states and immunological phenotypes. For the cohort, immune exposure information was limited to CMV serostatus. A group of highly shared sequence variants was considered likely to be a technical artifact of the sequencing pipeline. In both the original and validation cohorts, the classifier was reported to diagnose cytomegalovirus status with high specificity and sensitivity. The cohort was sequenced for TCR beta chains only, and without alpha or paired-chain data the features that could be detected were limited.

Receptor libraries were prepared by the immunoSEQ multiplex PCR assay. The multiplex PCR relied on a mix of 60 forward primers for TCR Vbeta segments and 13 reverse primers for TCR Jbeta segments. The CDR3 region of rearranged TCR beta genes was amplified from genomic DNA with a multiplex PCR assay. The amplified TCR beta libraries were sequenced on the Illumina HiSeq System as 87-base-pair reads. In the original analysis: In a later analysis, tens of millions of unique TCR beta chains were counted across the 500 to 850 repertoires, and around 11 million of these chains were shared by at least two donors. Raw reads were error-corrected and collapsed into unique sequences with a nearest-neighbor algorithm that merged closely related sequences to remove PCR and sequencing errors. CDR3 sequences were aligned to IMGT reference sequences to assign V, D and J gene segments. For a sequence to be retained, a match of at least six nucleotides to both a V gene segment and a J gene segment was required. Rearrangements were classified as productive when the CDR3 lacked stop codons and remained in frame with V and J, and all other rearrangements were classified as non-productive. CDR3 was defined according to IMGT convention as the region running from the second conserved V-encoded cysteine to the conserved J-encoded phenylalanine. Sequences without an unambiguous match to a single V gene segment were excluded from the earlier analysis of about 630 of the donors. In an earlier analysis of several hundred of the donors, V segments were called functional above 56.7% productive rearrangements and were called segregating when the between-donor standard deviation exceeded 5%. A statistical classification framework was built for diagnosing cytomegalovirus status from the catalog of TCR beta chain sequences. V and J gene assignment, in a later analysis, came from comparing TCR nucleotide sequences with IMGT/GENE-DB human TR gene sequences. In a later analysis, CDR3 sequences and most-parsimonious VDJ recombination scenarios were assigned using the TCRdist pipeline. In a later analysis, every TCR beta chain was defined by the combination of its CDR3 amino acid sequence and its V-gene family, and reads without a unique V-gene family were dropped. In a later analysis, several hundred highly shared, low-generation-probability nucleotide sequences were removed to address suspected cross-contamination and a sequencing artifact. In a later analysis, a clonal expansion index for each public chain was calculated from normalized within-repertoire ranks of inferred template counts. In a later analysis, generation probabilities were computed using a VDJ recombination model fitted to out-of-frame rearrangements, and the results were checked against IGoR. A later analysis scored TCR-TCR, TCR-HLA and TCR-CMV co-occurrence with hypergeometric tests, applying a repertoire-size bias correction to TCR pairs. In a later analysis, false discovery rates were estimated by permuting HLA or CMV assignments 20 times. In a later analysis, co-occurring TCRs were grouped using DBSCAN, with TCRdist sequence similarity added in when clustering inside HLA-allele-positive subsets. For co-occurrence clustering, repertoires with fewer than 30,000 or more than 120,000 public chains were excluded, along with about five repertoires with anomalous nucleotide sharing. TCRdb mirrors the immuneACCESS table, restricted to in-frame sequences. Some clones are absent from its copies; in checked studies, under half trace to an unresolved V gene, and the reason for the others is unknown. V, J and clone size derive from that table, while D and trimming were established from the DNA sequence. Present in this sample are fewer than 200,000 clones, 84% of which were seen just once. The ten largest clones take up around 1.2% of the sample.

Including cysteine and phenylalanine, the CDR3 has 14 amino acids. The CDR3 DNA has 42 bases and is translated from base 1. CDR1 and CDR2, per the germline V gene, are SGHRS and YFSETQ. With respect to this clone: This clone's antigen is unknown. The input lacks base qualities; no much larger clone sits a single base away.

The cohort consisted of 650 to 850 healthy bone marrow donors. Cohort members were all nominally healthy when sampled, although unrecorded immune exposures were likely present. The donor tested CMV seropositive, placing the donor among the 290 or so seropositive members of the cohort. A peripheral blood sample was provided by each donor, and peripheral blood mononuclear cells were used for TCR beta sequencing. The Qiagen DNeasy Blood Extraction Kit was used to extract genomic DNA from the blood cell samples. The chain is encoded by TRBV5-1 joined to TRBJ2-5, with 8 middle bases fitting TRBD1. TRBJ2-7 explains the end of the DNA better; the J call may be wrong. The sample was PBMCs. The sequence was obtained from a girl aged 2-15 years in good health and CMV-seropositive. The nucleotides read TGCGCCAGCAGCTTCAACAGGGGGGCCTACGAGCAGTACTTC. Protein translation: CASSFNRGAYEQYF.